The rows below give T cell receptor beta chains drawn from one sample of a study of blood T cell repertoires in COVID-19. Assay: immunoSEQ multiplex PCR; the TCRdb copy retains only in-frame clones and omits some. The sample has roughly 100,000 clones; roughly 80% are singletons. The material sequenced was peripheral blood. The receptors here all came from a human donor in a cohort sampled during active COVID-19. The CDR3 runs from the conserved cysteine through the conserved F or W. Fields, in order: CDR3 DNA, CDR3 protein, V gene, J gene, clone size, D gene. D genes are given only for firm matches. Not every row has a clone size; where given, it reads once, few, many or a size class.

CDR3 DNA: TGCGCCAGCAGCTTGGGAACCCCAGGGGGCCAAGAGACCCAGTACTTC; CDR3 protein: CASSLGTPGGQETQYF; V gene: TRBV5-1; J gene: TRBJ2-5; clone size: -; D gene: TRBD1
CDR3 DNA: TGTGCCAGCAGCTTAGGGGTAGCCCGGGGGTCAGGCTCCTACAATGAGCAGTTCTTC; CDR3 protein: CASSLGVARGSGSYNEQFF; V gene: TRBV7-9; J gene: TRBJ2-1; clone size: -; D gene: -
CDR3 DNA: TGCGCCAGCAGCTTTATGAACAGGGGTACGCAGACCCAGTACTTC; CDR3 protein: CASSFMNRGTQTQYF; V gene: TRBV5-1; J gene: TRBJ2-5; clone size: -; D gene: TRBD1
CDR3 DNA: TGTGCCACCCGGACAGGGGGGGCCGGGGGCACTGAAGCTTTCTTT; CDR3 protein: CATRTGGAGGTEAFF; V gene: TRBV7-9; J gene: TRBJ1-1; clone size: -; D gene: TRBD1
CDR3 DNA: TGTGCCAGCTCACCACTTCCGGGACAGAGAACCTCTGGAAACACCATATATTTT; CDR3 protein: CASSPLPGQRTSGNTIYF; V gene: TRBV18; J gene: TRBJ1-3; clone size: -; D gene: TRBD1
CDR3 DNA: TGTGCCAGCAGCTTGGCTCACGGCTATGGCTACACCTTC; CDR3 protein: CASSLAHGYGYTF; V gene: TRBV5-6; J gene: TRBJ1-2; clone size: -; D gene: -
CDR3 DNA: TGCGCCAGCAGCCAAGCAGGCCCTAGCGGGGGGTCAGATACGCAGTATTTT; CDR3 protein: CASSQAGPSGGSDTQYF; V gene: TRBV4-3; J gene: TRBJ2-3; clone size: few; D gene: TRBD2
CDR3 DNA: TGTGCCAGCAGCAAAGATGAGGGGGCGGCCTACGAGCAGTACTTC; CDR3 protein: CASSKDEGAAYEQYF; V gene: TRBV21-1; J gene: TRBJ2-7; clone size: -; D gene: -
CDR3 DNA: TGTGCCACCAGTGGGTTCCGAACAGGGGGCCGGGGTGGCTACACCTTC; CDR3 protein: CATSGFRTGGRGGYTF; V gene: TRBV24-1; J gene: TRBJ1-2; clone size: -; D gene: TRBD1
CDR3 DNA: TGTGCCACCGCCGGACAGAGCCCCGGGGAGCTGTTTTTT; CDR3 protein: CATAGQSPGELFF; V gene: TRBV10-3; J gene: TRBJ2-2; clone size: -; D gene: -